The sequence of this T cell receptor beta chain was determined in a study of shared clonotypes between healthy human individuals. Findings and caveats of the study: Clonotype sharing among donors, it was expected, would be affected by sequencing depth.

About this clone itself: Its antigen is undetermined.

Germline V gene lookup returns CDR1 MNHEY and CDR2 SVGAGI. This CDR3 comprises 15 residues. V dropped 7 bases and J dropped 7 bases, with 20 bases sitting between them. Per the original data handling: Filtering differed, since immunoSEQ gave only junction sequences and no quality scores. Clones were sequenced by immunoSEQ multiplex PCR, and TCRdb holds only the in-frame ones, with some missing. V, J and clone size reflect that table, while D and trimming were determined from the DNA. Of 2,500,000 or so clones in the sample, 93% were seen once. The chain has TRBV6-5 and TRBJ2-1, with D possibly being TRBD1 or TRBD2 (5 bases each). Sequenced: naive CD4+ T cells from PBMCs. Indicated subset: CD45RA+ positively selected. The sequence came from a man in his late teens or twenties in good health. Some clones in this sample may be carry-over from other donors' samples. The DNA of the CDR3 is TGTGCCAGCAATCCGAGGGGCGGCCCTGGGAATGAGCAGTTCTTC. The encoded protein is CASNPRGGPGNEQFF.